This TCR beta chain was identified in a study of CD8 T cells in Susac syndrome. Findings and caveats of the study: It was acknowledged in the study that its TCR sequencing and HLA analysis involved a relatively small number of individuals.

Note on this clonotype: Its antigen is currently unknown.

RNA in amounts of about 0.45 to 1 ug was reverse transcribed with random hexamers. The amplification used immunoSEQ multiplex PCR on TCR beta CDR3; it spanned 54 Vbeta and 13 Jbeta. Each CDR3 protein is one row after TCRdb ran MiXCR on the immunoSEQ multiplex PCR reads. The sample has tens of thousands of distinct CDR3 sequences, 96% seen once; the top ten hold 0.095% to 0.13%. TCR beta sequencing covered blood CD8+ and CD4+ T cells. Negative isolation yielded the CD8+ and CD4+ T cells, while FACS enriched the TEMRA cells. Specimen: CD4+ T cells from PBMCs. This receptor was obtained from a human donor with multiple sclerosis.

The CDR3 DNA reads TGCGCCAGCAGCTTCGAGAGGGAACGTTCCCTCTATGGCTACACCTTC. Residues: CASSFERERSLYGYTF. V gene TRBV5-1 combines with J gene TRBJ1-2; the D is unclear. This CDR3 spans 16 amino acids. Trimming stripped 2 bases from V and 4 bases from J, with 18 bases between. Germline V CDR1 and CDR2: SGHRS, YFSETQ.